The 8 T cell receptor beta chains reported below all come from one sample, sequenced in a study of long-term antiretroviral therapy in people with HIV. An immunoSEQ assay, version v3.0, was performed at survey level. Profiled with immunoSEQ multiplex PCR; TCRdb holds only in-frame clones, not every one. Here the sample spans fewer than 30,000 clones, approximately 79% being singletons. Sequences were derived from unsorted PBMCs, sampled 2.1 years after starting antiretroviral therapy. The receptors come from a man between 25 and 39 years old with HIV.

V is TRBV18 and J is TRBJ2-5, with TRBD2 as a possible D gene (6 bases). The germline V gene encodes CDR1 KGHSH and CDR2 LQKENI. This CDR3 is built from 14 residues. Trimming took off 0 bases at V and 4 bases at J, with 9 bases between the two ends. The CDR3 region is CASSPPGGGETQYF. CDR3 in DNA: TGTGCCAGCTCACCACCGGGAGGAGGAGAGACCCAGTACTTC.

CDR3 residues: CASSNTRDMNTEAFF. In DNA form, the CDR3 reads TGTGCCAGCAGTAATACGCGGGACATGAACACTGAAGCTTTCTTT. The chain couples TRBV6-6 to TRBJ1-1, with D possibly being TRBD1 (6 bases). The CDR3 is 15 residues long. Germline V gene sequence: CDR1 MNHNY, CDR2 SVGAGI (reference sequence). The germline V and J ends were trimmed by 5 bases and 0 bases, with 13 bases remaining between them.

The V and J genes are TRBV28 and TRBJ1-2, with TRBD1 matching 9 bases. Germline CDR1 reads MDHEN; CDR2 reads SYDVKM. The CDR3 spans 16 residues. V gave up 5 bases and J gave up 3 bases; unmatched junction bases: 10. The CDR3 sequence: CASSLLRDRVDYGYTF. CDR3 sequence (DNA): TGTGCCAGCAGTCTCCTCCGGGACAGGGTCGACTATGGCTACACCTTC.

This clone was found once. The rearrangement joins TRBV5-1 to TRBJ1-2; D remains ambiguous. The germline V and J ends were trimmed by 0 bases and 6 bases, with 12 bases remaining between them. Germline CDR1 reads SGHRS; CDR2 reads YFSETQ. CDR3 size: 14 residues. This CDR3 reads CASSLDSVLNGYTF. CDR3 coding DNA: TGCGCCAGCAGCTTGGACAGCGTTTTAAATGGCTACACCTTC.

V is TRBV6-5 and J is TRBJ1-1, with 7 bases identical to TRBD1. Germline trimming cut 4 bases from V and 3 bases from J; bases unmatched to any gene: 5. CDR3 length equals 14 residues. Germline-derived CDR1 and CDR2 are MNHEY and SVGAGI. Here the CDR3 DNA reads TGTGCCAGCAGTTCCGGGGACAGTTACACTGAAGCTTTCTTT. Translated, it gives CASSSGDSYTEAFF.

This rearrangement joins TRBV9 to TRBJ2-2; D is unclear. The ends were cut back, 4 bases at V and 2 bases at J, with 3 bases in the middle. This CDR3 contains 12 residues. The germline gives CDR1 SGDLS, CDR2 YYNGEE. CDR3 sequence (DNA): TGTGCCAGCAGCCCTAACACCGGGGAGCTGTTTTTT. It codes for CASSPNTGELFF. The variable domain in full, with the rest retrieved from reference TRBV9 and TRBJ2-2, is DSGVTQTPKHLITATGQRVTLRCSPRSGDLSVYWYQQSLDQGLQFLIQYYNGEERAKGNILERFSAQQFPDLHSELNLSSLELGDSALYFCASSPNTGELFFGEGSRLTVL.

This clone came up once. The chain carries TRBV2 and TRBJ2-4; D is unclear. V was cut by 9 bases and J by 0 bases, with 15 bases left in between. This CDR3 comprises 15 residues. In germline, CDR1 is SNHLY, CDR2 FYNNEI. The CDR3 DNA sequence: TGTGCCAGGCACCCGGTAGTCGGAGCCAAAAACATTCAGTACTTC. Its translation is CARHPVVGAKNIQYF.

The CDR3 DNA reads TGTGCCAGTAGACTAGACAGGGGCTCGACCGGGGAGCTGTTTTTT. Residues: CASRLDRGSTGELFF. This rearrangement joins TRBV19 to TRBJ2-2, with 8 bases lining up with TRBD1. The CDR3 contains 15 residues. The germline CDR1 and CDR2 sequences are LNHDA and SQIVND (reference sequence). Losses at the gene ends were 6 bases for V and 5 bases for J; bases not matched to a gene: 8.